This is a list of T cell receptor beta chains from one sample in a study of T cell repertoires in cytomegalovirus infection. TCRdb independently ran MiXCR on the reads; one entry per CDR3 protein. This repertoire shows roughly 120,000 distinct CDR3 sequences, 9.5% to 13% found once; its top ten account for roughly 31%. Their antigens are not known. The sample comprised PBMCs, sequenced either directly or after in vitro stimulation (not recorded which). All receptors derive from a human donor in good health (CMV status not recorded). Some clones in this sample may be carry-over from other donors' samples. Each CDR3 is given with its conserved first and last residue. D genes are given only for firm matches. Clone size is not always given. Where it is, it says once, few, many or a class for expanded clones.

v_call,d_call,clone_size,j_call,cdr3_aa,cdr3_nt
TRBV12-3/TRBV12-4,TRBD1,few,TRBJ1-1,CATSTGTGGTEAFF,TGTGCCACCTCGACCGGGACAGGGGGAACTGAAGCTTTCTTT
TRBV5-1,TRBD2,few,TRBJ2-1,CASSLELAGGNEQFF,TGCGCCAGCAGCTTGGAACTAGCGGGTGGGAATGAGCAGTTCTTC
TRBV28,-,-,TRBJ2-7,CASRAQAGDYEQYF,TGTGCCAGCAGGGCCCAAGCAGGAGACTACGAGCAGTACTTC
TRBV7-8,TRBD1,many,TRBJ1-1,CASSLRGQLNTEAFF,TGTGCCAGCAGCTTAAGGGGGCAGCTGAACACTGAAGCTTTCTTT
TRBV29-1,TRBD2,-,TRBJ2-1,CSVEDSLRGVHQFF,TGCAGCGTTGAAGACTCCCTACGGGGGGTGCATCAGTTCTTC
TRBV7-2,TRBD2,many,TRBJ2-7,CASSLVPVAGWTYEQYF,TGTGCCAGCAGCTTAGTACCGGTAGCGGGGTGGACCTACGAGCAGTACTTC
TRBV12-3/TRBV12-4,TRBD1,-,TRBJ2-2,CASSTGQGLNTGELFF,TGTGCCAGCAGTACGGGACAGGGGTTGAACACCGGGGAGCTGTTTTTT
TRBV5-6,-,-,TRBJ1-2,CASSSWTVGGYTF,TGTGCCAGCAGCTCATGGACCGTGGGAGGCTACACCTTC
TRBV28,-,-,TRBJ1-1,CASSYLPGFFIGGGTEAFF,TGTGCCAGCAGTTACCTGCCCGGTTTCTTTATCGGGGGCGGCACTGAAGCTTTCTTT
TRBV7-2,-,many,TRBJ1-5,CASSLGGQGNQPQHF,TGTGCCAGCAGCCTAGGAGGGCAGGGCAATCAGCCCCAGCATTTT
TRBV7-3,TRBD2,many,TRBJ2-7,CASSPGTSGNEQYF,TGTGCCAGCAGCCCCGGGACTAGCGGGAACGAGCAGTACTTC
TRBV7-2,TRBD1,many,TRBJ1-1,CASSPRTGLNTEAFF,TGTGCCAGCAGCCCAAGGACAGGGCTGAACACTGAAGCTTTCTTT
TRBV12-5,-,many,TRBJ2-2,CASGLLEVQGNTGELFF,TGTGCTAGTGGCCTCCTCGAAGTGCAGGGAAACACCGGGGAGCTGTTTTTT
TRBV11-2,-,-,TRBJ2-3,CAGGTGYTQYF,TGTGCCGGGGGGACCGGCTATACGCAGTATTTT
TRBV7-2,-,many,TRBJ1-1,CASSLVGQINTEAFF,TGTGCCAGCAGCTTAGTCGGACAGATCAACACTGAAGCTTTCTTT
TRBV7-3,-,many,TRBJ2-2,CASSDRAGANTGELFF,TGTGCCAGCAGTGATAGGGCGGGCGCGAACACCGGGGAGCTGTTTTTT
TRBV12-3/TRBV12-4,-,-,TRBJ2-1,CASSPPRELNYNEQFF,TGTGCCAGCAGCCCCCCCAGGGAGCTGAATTACAATGAGCAGTTCTTC
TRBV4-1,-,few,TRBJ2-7,CASSQYTDGPYEQYF,TGCGCCAGCAGCCAATATACCGACGGTCCCTACGAGCAGTACTTC
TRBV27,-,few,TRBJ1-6,CASSGQLNSPLHF,TGTGCCAGCAGTGGACAGCTTAATTCACCCCTCCACTTT
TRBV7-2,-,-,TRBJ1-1,CASSSDGPVRAFF,TGTGCCAGCAGCTCGGACGGCCCCGTACGGGCTTTCTTT
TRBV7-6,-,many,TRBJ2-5,CASSSHQETQYF,TGTGCCAGCAGCTCCCACCAAGAGACCCAGTACTTC
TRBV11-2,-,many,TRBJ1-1,CASSPRQSSTEAFF,TGTGCCAGCAGCCCCAGACAGAGCTCGACTGAAGCTTTCTTT
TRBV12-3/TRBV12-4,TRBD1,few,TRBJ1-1,CASSLGTGGRTEAFF,TGTGCCAGCAGTTTGGGGACAGGGGGACGAACTGAAGCTTTCTTT
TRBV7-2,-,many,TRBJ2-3,CASSKGGHTDTQYF,TGTGCCAGCAGCAAGGGGGGCCACACAGATACGCAGTATTTT
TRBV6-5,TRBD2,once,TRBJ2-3,CASSYLGLAGADTQYF,TGTGCCAGCAGTTACTTGGGACTAGCGGGAGCAGATACGCAGTATTTT
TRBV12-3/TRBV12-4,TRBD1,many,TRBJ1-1,CASSLGTGNAEAFF,TGTGCCAGCAGTTTAGGGACAGGGAACGCTGAAGCTTTCTTT
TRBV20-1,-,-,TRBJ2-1,CSALQEMVHNEQFF,TGCAGTGCTCTGCAGGAGATGGTCCACAATGAGCAGTTCTTC
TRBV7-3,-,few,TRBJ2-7,CASSVTGAGGDYEQYF,TGTGCCAGCAGCGTAACAGGGGCAGGAGGGGACTACGAGCAGTACTTC
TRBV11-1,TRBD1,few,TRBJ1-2,CASSWDRTPSYGYTF,TGTGCCAGCAGCTGGGACAGGACCCCCAGCTATGGCTACACCTTC
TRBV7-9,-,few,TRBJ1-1,CASSPDVAGNTEAFF,TGTGCCAGCAGCCCAGATGTCGCAGGAAACACTGAAGCTTTCTTT
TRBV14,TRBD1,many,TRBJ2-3,CASSLLTGGSDTQYF,TGTGCCAGCAGCCTACTGACAGGGGGCTCAGATACGCAGTATTTT
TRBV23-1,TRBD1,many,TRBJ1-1,CASSQSNQGARDTEAFF,TGCGCCAGCAGTCAATCGAATCAGGGGGCGCGTGACACTGAAGCTTTCTTT
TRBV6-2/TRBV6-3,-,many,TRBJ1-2,CASSYSSERINYGYTF,TGTGCCAGCAGTTACTCTTCGGAGCGGATTAACTATGGCTACACCTTC
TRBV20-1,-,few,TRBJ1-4,CSARDWSGTVTNEKLFF,TGCAGTGCTAGAGATTGGTCGGGGACCGTAACTAATGAAAAACTGTTTTTT
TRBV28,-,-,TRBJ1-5,CASSPVQGGNQPQHF,TGTGCCAGCAGCCCCGTTCAGGGCGGCAATCAGCCCCAGCATTTT
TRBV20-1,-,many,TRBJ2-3,CSAKIYYRTDTQYF,TGCAGTGCTAAAATTTACTATCGCACAGATACGCAGTATTTT
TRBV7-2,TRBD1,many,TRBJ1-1,CASSFLGQGAREAFF,TGTGCCAGCAGCTTTTTGGGACAGGGGGCTCGTGAAGCTTTCTTT
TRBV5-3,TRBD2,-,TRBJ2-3,CAVTSGYTDTQYF,TGTGCGGTAACTAGCGGATACACAGATACGCAGTATTTT
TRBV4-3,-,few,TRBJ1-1,CASSQDINTEAFF,TGCGCCAGCAGCCAAGACATTAACACTGAAGCTTTCTTT
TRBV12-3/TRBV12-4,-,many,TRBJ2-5,CASSLGSLALRGETQYF,TGTGCCAGCAGTTTAGGGTCTCTAGCCCTAAGGGGGGAGACCCAGTACTTC
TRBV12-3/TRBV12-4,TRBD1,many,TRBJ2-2,CASSSRQGSTGELFF,TGTGCCAGCAGCTCCAGACAGGGATCCACCGGGGAGCTGTTTTTT
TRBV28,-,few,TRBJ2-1,CASTNSYNEQFF,TGTGCCAGCACGAACAGCTACAATGAGCAGTTCTTC
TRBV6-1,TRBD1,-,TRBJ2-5,CASSEPGTGGEF,TGTGCCAGCAGTGAACCCGGGACAGGGGGCGAGTTC
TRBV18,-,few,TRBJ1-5,CASSLSARSNQPQHF,TGTGCCAGCTCACTTTCAGCTCGAAGCAATCAGCCCCAGCATTTT
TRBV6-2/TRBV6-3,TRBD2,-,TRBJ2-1,CASSPLAGIFYNEQFF,TGTGCCAGCAGCCCCCTAGCGGGGATCTTCTACAATGAGCAGTTCTTC
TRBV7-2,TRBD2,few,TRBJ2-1,CASSLAAGLAYNEQFF,TGTGCCAGCAGCTTAGCGGCGGGACTAGCGTACAATGAGCAGTTCTTC
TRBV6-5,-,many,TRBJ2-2,CASSSVGYTGELFF,TGTGCCAGCAGTTCTGTGGGTTACACCGGGGAGCTGTTTTTT
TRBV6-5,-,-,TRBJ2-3,CASSPGPTAQYF,TGTGCCAGCAGCCCAGGGCCAACCGCGCAGTATTTT
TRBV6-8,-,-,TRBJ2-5,CASSDDFVWRGGGDTQYF,TGTGCCAGCAGCGACGATTTTGTTTGGAGGGGCGGCGGAGATACCCAGTACTTC
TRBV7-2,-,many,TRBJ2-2,CASSLAEFTGELFF,TGTGCCAGCAGCTTGGCGGAGTTCACCGGGGAGCTGTTTTTT
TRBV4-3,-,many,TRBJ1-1,CASSQVGSGGEKAFF,TGCGCCAGCAGCCAAGTCGGGTCGGGGGGAGAGAAAGCTTTCTTT
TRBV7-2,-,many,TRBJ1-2,CASSSYRVRDYGYTF,TGTGCCAGCAGCTCTTACAGAGTTCGGGACTATGGCTACACCTTC
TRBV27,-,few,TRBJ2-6,CASRTGEGSGANVLTF,TGTGCCAGCAGGACAGGGGAGGGCTCTGGGGCCAACGTCCTGACTTTC
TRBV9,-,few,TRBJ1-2,CASSASRGLGYTF,TGTGCCAGCAGTGCGAGTCGGGGGCTTGGCTACACCTTC
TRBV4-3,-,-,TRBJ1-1,CASSQEGVGTEAFF,TGCGCCAGCAGCCAAGAGGGGGTTGGCACTGAAGCTTTCTTT
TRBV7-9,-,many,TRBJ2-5,CASSLLQGPQETQYF,TGTGCCAGCAGCTTACTTCAGGGGCCCCAAGAGACCCAGTACTTC
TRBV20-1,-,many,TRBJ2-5,CSARDLGKETQYF,TGCAGTGCTAGAGATCTGGGGAAAGAGACCCAGTACTTC
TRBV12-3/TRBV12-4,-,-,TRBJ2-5,CASSPFGAGDQETQYF,TGTGCCAGCAGTCCCTTTGGGGCGGGCGATCAAGAGACCCAGTACTTC